This T cell receptor beta chain was observed in a study of siplizumab effects on memory and regulatory T cells. General study findings and limits: Just a small share of alloreactive clones was traced back to unstimulated subsets. The diversity of naive T cells seemed greater than that of memory cells, and their alloresponse contribution seemed major.

About this clone: Its antigen remains unidentified.

Each sample had roughly 10^5 TCR templates assayed. Some clones are missing from TCRdb's copy, which holds only in-frame ones; the method was immunoSEQ multiplex PCR. Among 100,000 or so clones, approximately 94% were seen once, and the ten largest hold 1% to 1.5%. Sequenced input: non-Treg CD4+ T cells sorted from blood. This sequence originates from a human donor in good health.

The CDR3 region has the DNA TGTGCCAGCAGCTTTACGTCCGGGGCGCGTGGAGGCTACACCTTC. It codes for CASSFTSGARGGYTF. The chain recombines TRBV7-9 with TRBJ1-2, with D possibly matching TRBD1 (5 bases). V dropped 3 bases and J dropped 8 bases, with 19 bases sitting between them. Germline V lookup: CDR1 SEHNR, CDR2 FQNEAQ (reference sequence). The CDR3 covers 15 residues.